This T cell receptor (beta chain) was captured in a study of T cell responses to AZD1222 COVID-19 vaccine. The CDR3 has 15 residues. Germline V lookup: CDR1 MNHEY, CDR2 SMNVEV (reference sequence). The V and J ends lost 0 bases and 10 bases respectively, with 13 bases between them. In regard to this clone: Its cognate antigen is unknown.

Measured with immunoSEQ multiplex PCR; TCRdb has only the in-frame clones, and not every one. The repertoire holds under 110,000 clones, with less than 95% as singletons. General study points: Increases in Spike-specific TCR breadth and depth were seen after two AZD1222 doses.

The input for sequencing was peripheral blood, taken on day 0 of AZD1222 vaccination. This sequence was found in an adult in good health. The V and J genes are TRBV27 and TRBJ1-6; TRBD1 might be the D (5 bases). The CDR3 DNA follows: TGTGCCAGCAGTTTATCGGATGGGGCGCGGTCACCCCTCCACTTT. Translated: CASSLSDGARSPLHF.